The 20 T cell receptor beta chains in this list originate from one sample, sequenced in a study of cytomegalovirus exposure and HLA in healthy donors. Assay: immunoSEQ multiplex PCR; the TCRdb copy retains only in-frame clones and omits some. The profile shows approximately 260,000 clones, around 86% of them singletons. The source material was PBMCs. These TCRs come from a young woman in good health and CMV-seronegative.

The V call is TRBV13, the J call TRBJ2-5; possibly TRBD2 for D (6 bases). CDR1 PRHDT and CDR2 FYEKMQ come from the germline V gene (reference sequence). V lost 7 bases and J 4 bases, leaving 16 bases between the germline ends. CDR3 length: 14 residues. As DNA, the CDR3 is TGTGCCAGCAAGGGTGGGGACTTAGGAGAGACCCAGTACTTC. Translating it yields CASKGGDLGETQYF. The whole variable domain, filled in from reference TRBV13 and TRBJ2-5, reads AAGVIQSPRHLIKEKRETATLKCYPIPRHDTVYWYQQGPGQDPQFLISFYEKMQSDKGSIPDRFSAQQFSDYHSELNMSSLELGDSALYFCASKGGDLGETQYFGPGTRLLVL.

This clone was recorded many times. V and J are TRBV11-3 and TRBJ1-2; D not certain. Germline-derived CDR1 and CDR2 are SGHNT and YENEEA. With 2 bases removed from V and 6 bases from J, the gap between germline ends came to 7 bases. This CDR3 contains 12 residues. The CDR3 spells CASSLRGNGYTF. CDR3 DNA: TGTGCCAGCAGCTTACGGGGTAATGGCTACACCTTC.

CDR3 sequence reads: CSAGQGGFTEAFF. The CDR3 DNA sequence: TGCAGCGCCGGACAGGGCGGGTTCACTGAAGCTTTCTTT. The rearrangement links TRBV29-1 to TRBJ1-1; 8 positions agree with TRBD1. Per the germline V gene, CDR1 is SQVTM and CDR2 is ANQGSEA. J lost 4 bases, V lost 7 bases, and 8 bases had no gene match. The CDR3 spans 13 residues.

The gene calls are TRBV18 and TRBJ2-1; 9 bases are shared with TRBD2. From germline, CDR1 is KGHSH and CDR2 LQKENI. With 3 bases clipped from V and 4 bases from J, the junction kept 16 bases outside the gene matches. The CDR3 runs to 19 residues. In DNA, the CDR3 is TGTGCCAGCTCACCTTTCACAGACCTCAGCGGGGGGTGGTACAATGAGCAGTTCTTC. As protein: CASSPFTDLSGGWYNEQFF.

This chain links TRBV19 with TRBJ1-2, with TRBD1 as a possible D gene (5 bases). Germline V gene sequence: CDR1 LNHDA, CDR2 SQIVND (reference sequence). This CDR3 comprises 17 residues. Trimming took 5 bases from V and 2 from J, leaving 21 bases between them. In DNA form, the CDR3 reads TGTGCCAGTAGTCCCCTGGGGCAGGGTAGTCGGAACTATGGCTACACCTTC. It translates to CASSPLGQGSRNYGYTF.

The chain is built from TRBV6-4 and TRBJ2-1, with TRBD1 matching 10 bases. Trimming at V came to 0 bases and at J to 7 bases, leaving 6 bases not matched to a gene. The CDR3 is 16 amino acids. Germline V lookup: CDR1 MRHNA, CDR2 SNTAGT. The CDR3 DNA follows: TGTGCCAGCAGTGACTCTGGACAGGGGGAAACGAATGAGCAGTTCTTC. Protein: CASSDSGQGETNEQFF.

The genes are TRBV20-1 and TRBJ2-2; D is ambiguous. The CDR3 is 11 amino acids. Trimming removed 5 bases at V and 3 bases at J, with 4 bases between. The germline V gene encodes CDR1 DFQATT and CDR2 SNEGSKA (reference sequence). CDR3 sequence: CSAPYTGELFF. CDR3 bases: TGCAGTGCTCCTTACACCGGGGAGCTGTTTTTT.

V is TRBV19 and J is TRBJ1-2; D unclear. Looked up from germline, CDR1 is LNHDA and CDR2 is SQIVND (reference sequence). V shed 3 bases and J shed 7 bases, with 15 bases lying between them. The CDR3 runs 14 residues. In nucleotides, the CDR3 is TGTGCCAGTAGTATCTACGGAGGGAGCCGTGGCTACACCTTC. Protein product: CASSIYGGSRGYTF.

The J gene is TRBJ2-2, the V gene TRBV9; 8 nucleotides line up with TRBD1. The CDR3 contains 17 residues. Per germline, CDR1 SGDLS and CDR2 YYNGEE. V lost 4 bases and J lost 4; bases outside the gene matches: 12. The CDR3: CASSPRTGILGTGELFF. The CDR3 bases are TGTGCCAGCAGCCCACGGACAGGGATCTTGGGCACCGGGGAGCTGTTTTTT. Full variable domain (outside the CDR3, taken from reference TRBV9 and TRBJ2-2): DSGVTQTPKHLITATGQRVTLRCSPRSGDLSVYWYQQSLDQGLQFLIQYYNGEERAKGNILERFSAQQFPDLHSELNLSSLELGDSALYFCASSPRTGILGTGELFFGEGSRLTVL.

The rearrangement joins TRBV10-1 to TRBJ1-1; no clear D gene. This CDR3 has 13 residues. Germline loops: CDR1 WNHNN, CDR2 SYGVQD (reference sequence). V gave up 4 bases and J gave up 8 bases, with 14 bases separating them. The CDR3 nucleotides are TGCGCCAGCAGTGGTTCCGGGGAACGGGAAGCTTTCTTT. Translating it yields CASSGSGEREAFF.

This clone came up once. The V gene is TRBV6-5, the J gene TRBJ1-2, with unresolved D. CDR1 is MNHEY, CDR2 SVGAGI, per germline. The V and J ends lost 5 bases and 2 bases respectively, with 12 bases between them. The CDR3 has 14 amino acids. CDR3 region: CASSRTKANYGYTF. CDR3 DNA sequence: TGTGCCAGCAGTAGGACTAAAGCCAACTATGGCTACACCTTC.

The chain uses TRBV4-3 and TRBJ2-2, with 8 nucleotides matching TRBD1. V shed 1 base and J 4 bases; nucleotides not matched to a gene: 5. CDR3 size: 16 residues. Per germline, CDR1 LGHNA and CDR2 YSLEER. CDR3 DNA sequence: TGCGCCAGCAGCCAAGTCCAGGGGGCTGTCACCGGGGAGCTGTTTTTT. Translated, it gives CASSQVQGAVTGELFF.

This chain connects TRBV9 to TRBJ1-2; D remains ambiguous. V lost 3 bases, J lost 6 bases, and 12 bases lay in between. This CDR3 region has 13 residues. Germline values: CDR1 SGDLS, CDR2 YYNGEE. The CDR3 nucleotides read TGTGCCAGCAGCGCTCGGGGTTTGCATGGCTACACCTTC. Translated: CASSARGLHGYTF.

The rearrangement uses TRBV5-1 and TRBJ2-7; 9 bases fit TRBD1. The CDR3 has 14 amino acids. The V and J ends lost 2 bases and 2 bases, in that order; junction bases with no gene match: 2. The germline V gene encodes CDR1 SGHRS and CDR2 YFSETQ. DNA of the CDR3: TGCGCCAGCAGCTTTGGGACAGGGCCCTACGAGCAGTACTTC. This encodes CASSFGTGPYEQYF. Supplemented by reference TRBV5-1 and TRBJ2-7, the full variable domain reads KAGVTQTPRYLIKTRGQQVTLSCSPISGHRSVSWYQQTPGQGLQFLFEYFSETQRNKGNFPGRFSGRQFSNSRSEMNVSTLELGDSALYLCASSFGTGPYEQYFGPGTRLTVT.

V is TRBV13 and J is TRBJ2-1; possible D gene TRBD1, 6 bases. The germline gives CDR1 PRHDT, CDR2 FYEKMQ (reference sequence). CDR3 length equals 16 residues. The germline V and J ends were trimmed by 5 bases and 5 bases, with 19 bases remaining between them. Written as DNA, the CDR3 is TGTGCCAGCAGCCCCCTGGGGGCCACGCACCACAATGAGCAGTTCTTC. Protein sequence: CASSPLGATHHNEQFF.

The table lists this clone with a count of one. This chain links TRBV28 with TRBJ1-1; possible D gene TRBD1, 6 bases. The length of the CDR3 is 13 residues. The V gene lost 6 bases and the J gene lost 5 bases, with 13 bases spanning the gap. Germline values: CDR1 MDHEN, CDR2 SYDVKM. The CDR3 DNA follows: TGTGCCAGCAGAGCGGGGGGGGCAACTGAAGCTTTCTTT. This codes for CASRAGGATEAFF.

The gene calls are TRBV25-1 and TRBJ2-6, with a weak D call TRBD2 (6 bases). The V gene lost 2 bases and the J gene lost 0 bases, with 14 bases spanning the gap. Germline V gene sequence: CDR1 MGHDK, CDR2 SYGVNS. This CDR3 spans 18 amino acids. Here the CDR3 reads CASSEPPGVSSGANVLTF. The CDR3 nucleotides read TGTGCCAGCAGTGAACCCCCGGGGGTTAGCTCTGGGGCCAACGTCCTGACTTTC.

Turning to this clone: An end of the junction differs from the germline gene, which may be a read error. The chain joins TRBV28 to TRBJ1-1; TRBD1 matches at 7 bases. CDR1 is MDHEN and CDR2 is SYDVKM in the germline V gene. CDR3 length equals 14 residues. CDR3 sequence reads: CASCLRGQVDEAFF. The DNA of the CDR3 is TGTGCCAGCTGTTTAAGGGGGCAAGTTGATGAAGCTTTCTTT.

The chain is built from TRBV2 and TRBJ2-7; 16 nucleotides line up with TRBD2. The V and J ends lost 6 bases and 0 bases, in that order; junction bases with no gene match: 14. The CDR3 totals 20 residues. Germline loops: CDR1 SNHLY, CDR2 FYNNEI. This CDR3 is CASSDRGRGLAGGPSYEQYF. CDR3 nucleotides: TGTGCCAGCAGCGACAGGGGGCGGGGACTAGCGGGAGGGCCCTCCTACGAGCAGTACTTC.

Only one count was recorded for this clone. The rearrangement joins TRBV29-1 to TRBJ1-1; D is unclear. Germline V CDR1 and CDR2: SQVTM, ANQGSEA. Trimming left V 6 bases short and J 0 bases short, with 5 bases between. The CDR3 totals 11 residues. The DNA for the CDR3 is TGCAGCGTGGCATTGAACACTGAAGCTTTCTTT. Its translation is CSVALNTEAFF.